What follows is one TCR beta chain and its context. These data originate in a study of blood T cell repertoires in COVID-19. Only in-frame clones appear in the TCRdb table, and some are missing; sequencing was by immunoSEQ multiplex PCR. The table includes 450,000 or so clones, around 90% detected once. The CDR3 spans 13 residues. V was clipped by 7 bases and J by 6 bases; unmatched bases: 7. Germline V gene data show CDR1 as WNHNN and CDR2 as SYGVQD (reference sequence). The TCR was taken from a man in his late teens or twenties with COVID-19, enrolled during active disease. Sequenced: peripheral blood. The gene calls are TRBV10-1 and TRBJ2-3; TRBD2 matches 7 bases. The chain's CDR3 is CASTRTSRDTQYF. In DNA form, the CDR3 reads TGCGCCAGCACACGGACTAGTCGCGATACGCAGTATTTT.